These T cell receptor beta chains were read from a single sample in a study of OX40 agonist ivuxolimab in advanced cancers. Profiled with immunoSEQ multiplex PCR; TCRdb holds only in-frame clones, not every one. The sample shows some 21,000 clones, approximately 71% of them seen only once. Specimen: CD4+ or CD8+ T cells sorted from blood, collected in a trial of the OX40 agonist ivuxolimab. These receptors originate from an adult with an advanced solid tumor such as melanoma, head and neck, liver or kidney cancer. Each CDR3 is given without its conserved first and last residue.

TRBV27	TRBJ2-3	ASSLFGTSGVSTDTQY
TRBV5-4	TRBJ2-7	ASSLGFEQY
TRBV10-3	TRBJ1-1	AISEGQGVGTEAF
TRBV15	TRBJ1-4	ATSREDRGHEKLF
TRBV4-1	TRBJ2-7	ASSQGQAHHEQY
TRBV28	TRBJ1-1	ASSFGVGGNWYTEAF
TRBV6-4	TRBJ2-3	ASSEAGGSTDTQY
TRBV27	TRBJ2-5	ASSPLPPRRTQY
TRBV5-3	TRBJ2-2	ARRFGSSSGELF
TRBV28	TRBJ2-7	ASSFTSGSREQY
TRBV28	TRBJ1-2	ATQWGQGGHGYT
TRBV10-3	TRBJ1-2	ASSSGGFGYT
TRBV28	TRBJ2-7	ASSLSGSSYEQY
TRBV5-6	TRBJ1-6	ASSGGQGLDSPLH
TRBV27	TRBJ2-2	ASSPWTAANTGELF